This T cell receptor beta chain derives from a study of T cells in Graves' hyperthyroidism and ophthalmopathy (dated by TCRdb to between 2017 and 2020). The study in broad terms: Peripheral blood samples were taken at the time of initial diagnosis, prior to any treatment. After blood sampling, hyperthyroidism patients were treated with methimazole at a starting dose of 30 mg daily, and ophthalmopathy patients were treated with high-dose intravenous methylprednisolone. An independent validation cohort of some 18 hyperthyroidism patients and 17 patients who later progressed to ophthalmopathy tested prospective prediction of ophthalmopathy. Thyroid tissue and blood T-cell repertoires from more than five Graves' hyperthyroidism patients were also compared in the study. For training and testing, the 100 or so patients in the discovery cohort were randomly divided in a 7:3 ratio. According to the paper, TCR Vbeta CDR3 sequencing was carried out on roughly 130 peripheral blood samples, which came from around 43 ophthalmopathy, 80 or so hyperthyroidism and roughly 17 progressor patients. To identify TCR V-J signatures that set the groups apart, the researchers used a discovery cohort of more than 95 patients, made up of approximately 43 with Graves' ophthalmopathy and 57 with stable Graves' hyperthyroidism. Overall study results and their limits: No statistical method was used to set the sample size in advance, and investigators knew the group allocation. Most expanded thyroid clonotypes (frequency above 0.001) were also detected in blood, suggesting blood repertoires may reflect thyroid immune responses. In cross-validation, a model built on a 13 V-J signature told ophthalmopathy apart from stable hyperthyroidism with 85% to 90% sensitivity and roughly 82% specificity, and in testing the same model reached 80%/75%. During validation, the model predicted progression to ophthalmopathy a median of about 6.5 months ahead of onset, with approximately 70% sensitivity and about 75% specificity.

The TCR beta CDR3 regions were amplified from the RNA transcripts. A first-round RT-PCR of the TCR CDR3 used the HTBI primer set with the Qiagen OneStep RT-PCR kit. Libraries were constructed in a second round of multiplex PCR, after which size selection and purification were carried out. The libraries were sequenced on an Illumina HiSeq2000 using paired-end 100 bp reads. Per the authors' processing: Raw data were processed with SOAPnuke, discarding reads with adapters, uncalled bases, mean Phred below 15, or no exact constant-primer or identifier match. COPE v1.2.5 was used to merge high-quality paired reads, and clonotypes were defined as unique nucleotide sequences. MiTCR v1.1 was used to align the clonotypes against IMGT TRBV, TRBD and TRBJ reference segments. Analysis was restricted to V-J combinations with a frequency above 0.0001, which covered just over 98% of repertoires. A TCS score was defined as the ratio between F50 (clonal expansion) and ExV (chaos), using BLOSUM62-based TCRdist between CDR3 peptides within each V-J. Welch's t-statistics and random forest reduced just over 500 V-J features to 10 to 15, which were used in a naive Bayes classifier (R e1071). TCRdb ran its own pipeline on the public reads, namely fastp trimming at Q25 and MiXCR clone calling, and kept in-frame beta chains. One record per CDR3 amino acid sequence lists the most common genes and DNA. The V and J calls were determined by TCRdb, not by the authors. This sample gives about 550,000 distinct CDR3 sequences in total; around 21% of them show up just once. Around a quarter of the sample is taken by the ten largest.

Spanning cysteine to phenylalanine, the CDR3 consists of 15 amino acids. Only the CDR3 region is kept as DNA, spanning 45 bases read in frame from base 1. The germline V gene specifies SGHRS as CDR1 and YFSETQ as CDR2. Germline trimming: 4 bases from V, 9 bases from J; junction bases outside gene matches: 14. Remarks on this clonotype: Its antigen is unknown. There are no base qualities to consult, and no much larger clone falls within one base.

A patient counted as having stable Graves' hyperthyroidism if no progression to ophthalmopathy occurred over 18 months of follow-up. Hyperthyroidism patients were newly diagnosed, had a disease duration of under 2 months, and were aged 18 to 65 years. Exclusion was applied to patients with uncontrolled infections, other autoimmune diseases, pregnancy or lactation. Clinical symptoms, serum thyroxine and TRAb, thyroid ultrasound, and orbital computed tomography formed the basis for the diagnoses. Ficoll-Paque density gradient centrifugation was used to isolate PBMCs from around 10 ml of fresh peripheral blood. Total RNA was extracted using Trizol reagent, and RNA quality was assessed on an Agilent 2100 Bioanalyzer.

The chain joins TRBV5-1 to TRBJ2-5, with TRBD1 identical over 8 junction bases. The sequenced sample was blood. This receptor was taken from a man aged 18-30 years with Graves' hyperthyroidism. CDR3 region: CASSPPLGQARAQYF. The DNA sequence is as follows: TGCGCCAGCAGCCCTCCACTGGGACAGGCTAGGGCCCAGTACTTC.